The present T cell receptor (beta chain) was sequenced within a study of beta chain features in type 1 diabetes. Notes on the study in general: Shorter TCRB CDR3s, moderately but significantly so, marked every one of the four CD4+ subsets in Type 1 diabetes patients.

The isolated RNA, all of it, was reverse transcribed, so expressed TCRB transcripts were what got sequenced. The protocol was immunoSEQ multiplex PCR, while the TCRdb copy is restricted to in-frame clones and leaves out a portion. The sample includes some 240,000 clones, 16% seen only once; the top ten take more than 0.075%. This clone was counted a few times. Its antigen is currently unknown. The germline CDR1 and CDR2 sequences are SGHRS and YFSETQ. The CDR3 spans 15 residues. The junction had 2 bases not matched to a gene; V was cut back by 0 bases and J by 1 base. Sequenced material: naive CD4+ T cells from blood. The TCR originated in a man aged 25-45 years with type 1 diabetes. The V and J genes are TRBV5-1 and TRBJ2-5, with TRBD1 identical over 8 bases. The CDR3 DNA is TGCGCCAGCAGCTTGGGGACAGGGATCCAAGAGACCCAGTACTTC. This translates into CASSLGTGIQETQYF.